The clone carrying this T cell receptor (beta chain) was seen a few times. Its cognate antigen is unknown. 5'RACE with constant-segment primers built TCRalpha and TCRbeta cDNA libraries with UMIs. Via MiXCR, TCRdb re-called the 5' RACE reads, giving one row per CDR3 protein. The sample has about 340,000 distinct CDR3 sequences, over 10% seen once. These data originate in a study of T-cell memory formation after mild COVID-19. On the study more broadly: TCR clustering was largely donor specific. Study results and limitations: Contracting clones, day 15 to 85, had balanced CD4/CD8, and later expanders favored CD4+. The pre-infection memory compartment contained some responding clones, suggesting cross-reactive memory joined.

What was sequenced was PBMCs or a T cell subset sorted from them (not recorded which). This sequence was found in a man aged 18 to 30 who had mild COVID-19 (a few samples of this study predate the infection). Cell type and time point are not known.

The DNA of the CDR3 is TGTGCCAGCAGTGAAGAGCAGGGAGGCTTCTACACCTTC. This sequence encodes CASSEEQGGFYTF. The chain couples TRBV2 to TRBJ1-2; D is perhaps TRBD1 (5 bases). The CDR3 totals 13 residues. The germline gives CDR1 SNHLY, CDR2 FYNNEI. The V end was cut by 1 base, the J end by 10 bases, with 13 bases between.